This is a list of T cell receptor beta chains from one sample in a study of pediatric ulcerative colitis. Sequenced by immunoSEQ multiplex PCR; TCRdb stores in-frame clones only, minus some. The profile shows 17,000 or so clones, around 70% of them singletons. Input material: gut tissue. The origin of the receptors is a girl aged 10-17 years with moderate ulcerative colitis. CDR3s include the opening cysteine and the closing phenylalanine or tryptophan. A D gene is named only where the DNA matches it firmly. Only some rows state a clone size, as once, few, many or a class for expanded clones.

D gene: NA; clone size: NA; V gene: TRBV30; J gene: TRBJ2-7; CDR3 DNA: TGTGCCTGGAGTCACAAGTTCGAGCAGTACTTC; CDR3 protein: CAWSHKFEQYF
D gene: NA; clone size: NA; V gene: TRBV5-6; J gene: TRBJ1-3; CDR3 DNA: TGTGCCAGCAGCTCACTTGGAAACACCATATATTTT; CDR3 protein: CASSSLGNTIYF
D gene: NA; clone size: NA; V gene: TRBV20-1; J gene: TRBJ2-5; CDR3 DNA: TGCAGTGCTCGAACCTTATCTAGGAAGTACTTC; CDR3 protein: CSARTLSRKYF
D gene: TRBD1; clone size: NA; V gene: TRBV19; J gene: TRBJ1-5; CDR3 DNA: TGTGCCAGTAGTGTCCGGGGACAGGGCGACAATCAGCCCCAGCATTTT; CDR3 protein: CASSVRGQGDNQPQHF
D gene: TRBD1; clone size: NA; V gene: TRBV6-5; J gene: TRBJ2-7; CDR3 DNA: TGTGCCAGCAGTCCGGGTTGGGACAGCTCCTACGAGCAGTACTTC; CDR3 protein: CASSPGWDSSYEQYF
D gene: NA; clone size: NA; V gene: TRBV19; J gene: TRBJ1-2; CDR3 DNA: TGTGCCAGTAGTATCCAGGCCAGAGCGGGGTCTGGCTACACCTTC; CDR3 protein: CASSIQARAGSGYTF
D gene: NA; clone size: NA; V gene: TRBV6-6; J gene: TRBJ1-2; CDR3 DNA: TGTGCCAGCAGTCAGGGCTTCTATGGCTACACCTTC; CDR3 protein: CASSQGFYGYTF
D gene: TRBD1; clone size: NA; V gene: TRBV11-2; J gene: TRBJ1-2; CDR3 DNA: TGTGCCAGCAGCTCCCCCGGGACAGGGCTTAGGGGCTACACCTTC; CDR3 protein: CASSSPGTGLRGYTF
D gene: TRBD2; clone size: NA; V gene: TRBV19; J gene: TRBJ2-1; CDR3 DNA: TGTGCCAGCGTTAGCGGGGGGCTTTACAATGAGCAGTTCTTC; CDR3 protein: CASVSGGLYNEQFF
D gene: TRBD2; clone size: NA; V gene: TRBV7-2; J gene: TRBJ2-7; CDR3 DNA: TGTGCCAGCAGCTTAAGGACTAGCAGTACCTACGAGCAGTACTTC; CDR3 protein: CASSLRTSSTYEQYF
D gene: TRBD2; clone size: NA; V gene: TRBV6-1; J gene: TRBJ2-7; CDR3 DNA: TGTGCCGGGGGGGAGTACGAGCAGTACTTC; CDR3 protein: CAGGEYEQYF
D gene: TRBD1; clone size: NA; V gene: TRBV13; J gene: TRBJ1-2; CDR3 DNA: TGTGCCAGCAGCTTAAAGGGACAGGGGGTATATGGCTACACCTTC; CDR3 protein: CASSLKGQGVYGYTF
D gene: TRBD2; clone size: NA; V gene: TRBV5-8; J gene: TRBJ2-1; CDR3 DNA: TGTGCCAGCAGCTTGGCCCCGGGACAGCGGCGGGGGGGGTTCTTC; CDR3 protein: CASSLAPGQRRGGFF
D gene: TRBD1; clone size: NA; V gene: TRBV29-1; J gene: TRBJ1-1; CDR3 DNA: TGCAGCGCCCTAGTACAGGGACAGGCGAACACTGAAGCTTTCTTT; CDR3 protein: CSALVQGQANTEAFF
D gene: NA; clone size: NA; V gene: TRBV6-1; J gene: TRBJ1-5; CDR3 DNA: TGTGCCAGCAGTGGGACAGAAAATCAGCCCCAGCATTTT; CDR3 protein: CASSGTENQPQHF
D gene: NA; clone size: NA; V gene: TRBV18; J gene: TRBJ2-7; CDR3 DNA: TGTGCCAGCTCACCACCGGGAGTATCCGAGCAGTACTTC; CDR3 protein: CASSPPGVSEQYF
D gene: TRBD2; clone size: NA; V gene: TRBV5-1; J gene: TRBJ2-1; CDR3 DNA: TGCGCCAGCAGCTTGAGTCCCTTAGCGGGAGGGGGCAATGAGCAGTTCTTC; CDR3 protein: CASSLSPLAGGGNEQFF
D gene: TRBD1; clone size: NA; V gene: TRBV5-6; J gene: TRBJ2-7; CDR3 DNA: TGTGCCAGCAGCCGGGACAGGGCCGAGCAGTACTTC; CDR3 protein: CASSRDRAEQYF
D gene: NA; clone size: NA; V gene: TRBV4-1; J gene: TRBJ1-2; CDR3 DNA: TGCGCCAGCAGCCAAAATACAGGCTATGGCTACACCTTC; CDR3 protein: CASSQNTGYGYTF
D gene: TRBD2; clone size: once; V gene: TRBV6-1; J gene: TRBJ2-3; CDR3 DNA: TGTGCCAGCAGTGAAACAGCGGGGGGGACAGATACGCAGTATTTT; CDR3 protein: CASSETAGGTDTQYF
D gene: NA; clone size: NA; V gene: TRBV28; J gene: TRBJ2-2; CDR3 DNA: TGTGCCAGCAGTTCCCGGACCGATATTCTGTTTTTT; CDR3 protein: CASSSRTDILFF
D gene: NA; clone size: NA; V gene: TRBV7-2; J gene: TRBJ2-7; CDR3 DNA: TGTGCCAGCAGCCCCAGCTTCGGGGCCTCCTACGAGCAGTACTTC; CDR3 protein: CASSPSFGASYEQYF
D gene: NA; clone size: NA; V gene: TRBV2; J gene: TRBJ2-5; CDR3 DNA: TGTGCCAGCAGTGTGCAGCAAGAGACCCAGTACTTC; CDR3 protein: CASSVQQETQYF
D gene: NA; clone size: medium-sized; V gene: TRBV9; J gene: TRBJ2-3; CDR3 DNA: TGTGCCAGCAGCGTAGTTACGGGGCACACAGATACGCAGTATTTT; CDR3 protein: CASSVVTGHTDTQYF
D gene: NA; clone size: NA; V gene: TRBV4-1; J gene: TRBJ1-5; CDR3 DNA: TGCGCCAGCAGCCAAGTTCTCGTTCAGGCGGGTCAGCCCCAGCATTTT; CDR3 protein: CASSQVLVQAGQPQHF
D gene: NA; clone size: NA; V gene: TRBV7-8; J gene: TRBJ2-7; CDR3 DNA: TGTGCCAGCAGCTTGGAGAGCGGCCTCGAGCAGTACTTC; CDR3 protein: CASSLESGLEQYF
D gene: TRBD2; clone size: NA; V gene: TRBV10-1; J gene: TRBJ2-2; CDR3 DNA: TGCGCCAGCAGGGGGACTAGCGGGAACACCGGGGAGCTGTTTTTT; CDR3 protein: CASRGTSGNTGELFF
D gene: NA; clone size: NA; V gene: TRBV7-8; J gene: TRBJ2-2; CDR3 DNA: TGTGCCAGCAGCTTAATGGCCGGCGCGAACACCGGGGAGCTGTTTTTT; CDR3 protein: CASSLMAGANTGELFF
D gene: NA; clone size: once; V gene: TRBV5-1; J gene: TRBJ2-5; CDR3 DNA: TGCGCCAGCAGCTTAGAACGGATTGAGACCCAGTACTTC; CDR3 protein: CASSLERIETQYF
D gene: NA; clone size: NA; V gene: TRBV21-1; J gene: TRBJ2-1; CDR3 DNA: TGTGCCAGCAGCCCGAAGGTCCCGCGGGGGACCTACAATGAGCAGTTCTTC; CDR3 protein: CASSPKVPRGTYNEQFF
D gene: TRBD2; clone size: NA; V gene: TRBV7-3; J gene: TRBJ2-1; CDR3 DNA: TGTGCCAGTAAACTAGCGGGGTCTTCGAATGAGCAGTTCTTC; CDR3 protein: CASKLAGSSNEQFF
D gene: NA; clone size: NA; V gene: TRBV9; J gene: TRBJ1-4; CDR3 DNA: TGTGCCAGCAGCGTAGCAGGCAGGGTTAACGAAAAACTGTTTTTT; CDR3 protein: CASSVAGRVNEKLFF
D gene: TRBD2; clone size: NA; V gene: TRBV27; J gene: TRBJ2-7; CDR3 DNA: TGTGCCAGCAGTTGGACTAGCGGGAGCCACGAGCAGTACTTC; CDR3 protein: CASSWTSGSHEQYF
D gene: NA; clone size: NA; V gene: TRBV19; J gene: TRBJ1-1; CDR3 DNA: TGTGCCAGTAGCATCGGCAACACTGAAGCTTTCTTT; CDR3 protein: CASSIGNTEAFF
D gene: NA; clone size: NA; V gene: TRBV10-1; J gene: TRBJ2-7; CDR3 DNA: TGCGCCAGCAGTGAGTCTGGCTACGAGCAGTACTTC; CDR3 protein: CASSESGYEQYF
D gene: TRBD1; clone size: NA; V gene: TRBV7-6; J gene: TRBJ1-5; CDR3 DNA: TGTGCCAGCAGCCCAAAGACAGGGGGCTTGCGGAATCAGCCCCAGCATTTT; CDR3 protein: CASSPKTGGLRNQPQHF
D gene: TRBD2; clone size: NA; V gene: TRBV4-2; J gene: TRBJ2-5; CDR3 DNA: TGTGCCAGCAGCCAAGGGACTAGCGGGGGGGCATTAGAGACCCAGTACTTC; CDR3 protein: CASSQGTSGGALETQYF
D gene: NA; clone size: NA; V gene: TRBV11-2; J gene: TRBJ1-1; CDR3 DNA: TGTGCCAGCAGCTTATTATCGGCTGAAGCTTTCTTT; CDR3 protein: CASSLLSAEAFF
D gene: NA; clone size: NA; V gene: TRBV7-9; J gene: TRBJ2-7; CDR3 DNA: TGTGCCAGCAGCTTCTCCGATTCCTACGAGCAGTACTTC; CDR3 protein: CASSFSDSYEQYF
D gene: NA; clone size: NA; V gene: TRBV7-2; J gene: TRBJ2-5; CDR3 DNA: TGTGCCAGCAGCTTAGGATCTCCGAACGGAAAAAAGTACTTC; CDR3 protein: CASSLGSPNGKKYF
D gene: TRBD1; clone size: NA; V gene: TRBV30; J gene: TRBJ2-7; CDR3 DNA: TGTGCCTGGAGTGCGGTACGGGACAGGAGCTCCTACGAGCAGTACTTC; CDR3 protein: CAWSAVRDRSSYEQYF
D gene: TRBD1; clone size: NA; V gene: TRBV28; J gene: TRBJ2-7; CDR3 DNA: TGTGCCAGCAGTGTCATGGGGACAGGGTCCTACGAGCAGTACTTC; CDR3 protein: CASSVMGTGSYEQYF